The clone carrying this TCR beta chain was seen ten or more times. Its cognate antigen is unknown. The sample comes from a study of CD8 T cells in ankylosing spondylitis. Overall study results and limits: Prior work had noted some motif variants in reactive arthritis blood and synovial fluid. As reported, disease-linked clones showed significant enrichment in matched ankylosing spondylitis synovial fluid. Under 10 highly homologous variants formed a TCR beta motif that appeared characteristic of ankylosing spondylitis blood.

The V and J ends lost 8 bases and 4 bases respectively, with 15 bases between them. The CDR3 totals 14 residues. Germline V gene sequence: CDR1 SGHTA, CDR2 FQGNSA. A single record per CDR3 protein comes from TCRdb applying MiXCR to the 5' RACE reads. The sample includes 250,000 to 400,000 distinct CDR3 sequences, roughly 12% seen only once; the top ten take roughly 9.1%. The chain recombines TRBV7-2 with TRBJ2-1; no definite D call. Specimen: blood, either unsorted or a sorted T cell fraction (not recorded which). This clonotype was sampled from a female donor with ankylosing spondylitis or in good health (not recorded which). CDR3 DNA sequence: TGTGCCAGCGTCCAGACAACTATATACAATGAGCAGTTCTTC. Protein: CASVQTTIYNEQFF.